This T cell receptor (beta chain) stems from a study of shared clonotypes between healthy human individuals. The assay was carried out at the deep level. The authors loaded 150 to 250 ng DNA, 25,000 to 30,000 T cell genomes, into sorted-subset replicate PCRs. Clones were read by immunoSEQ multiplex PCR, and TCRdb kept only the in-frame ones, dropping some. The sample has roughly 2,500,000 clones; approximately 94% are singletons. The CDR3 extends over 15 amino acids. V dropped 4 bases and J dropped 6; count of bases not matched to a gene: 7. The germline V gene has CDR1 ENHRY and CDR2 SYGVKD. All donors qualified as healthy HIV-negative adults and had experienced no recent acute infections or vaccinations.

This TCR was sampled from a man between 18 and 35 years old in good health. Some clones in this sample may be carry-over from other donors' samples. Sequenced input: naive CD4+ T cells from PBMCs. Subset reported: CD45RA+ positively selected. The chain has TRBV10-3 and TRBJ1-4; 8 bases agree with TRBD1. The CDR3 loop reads CAISGDRGGYEKLFF. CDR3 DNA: TGTGCCATCAGTGGCGACAGGGGAGGATATGAAAAACTGTTTTTT.